One and the same sample provided the 14 T cell receptor beta chains below, sequenced in a study of blood T cell repertoires in COVID-19. The protocol was immunoSEQ multiplex PCR, while the TCRdb copy is restricted to in-frame clones and leaves out a portion. This table holds 110,000 or so clones, about 85% found once. The specimen sequenced was peripheral blood. Source of these receptors: a man in his fifties or sixties with acute or convalescent COVID-19.

As concerns this clone: The same CDR3 can be traced to other DNA sequences in this sample. The V call is TRBV6-5, the J call TRBJ1-1; possibly TRBD1 for D (6 bases). Trimming took off 2 bases at V and 1 base at J, with 8 bases between the two ends. CDR1 MNHEY and CDR2 SVGAGI come from the germline V gene. This CDR3 region has 14 residues. The CDR3 DNA reads TGTGCCAGCAGTTACCCGGACAGGAACACTGAAGCTTTCTTT. As protein: CASSYPDRNTEAFF.

V usage is TRBV2 and J usage is TRBJ2-6; D call uncertain. The CDR3 consists of 16 residues. CDR1 and CDR2 (germline): SNHLY, FYNNEI. Trimming pared 9 bases from V and 2 bases from J, leaving 17 bases between. CDR3 region: CASTNSDSPGANVLTF. CDR3 coding DNA: TGTGCCAGTACCAACTCCGACTCCCCTGGGGCCAACGTCCTGACTTTC. Together with reference TRBV2 and TRBJ2-6, the CDR3 gives the full variable domain: EPEVTQTPSHQVTQMGQEVILRCVPISNHLYFYWYRQILGQKVEFLVSFYNNEISEKSEIFDDQFSVERPDGSNFTLKIRSTKLEDSAMYFCASTNSDSPGANVLTFGAGSRLTVL.

The rearrangement links TRBV28 to TRBJ2-7; a possible D gene is TRBD1 (7 bases). The germline V gene has CDR1 MDHEN and CDR2 SYDVKM. Trimming took 1 base from V and 6 from J, leaving 13 bases between them. The CDR3 length is 14 residues. The CDR3 spells CASSLSGTAGEQYF. CDR3 DNA sequence: TGTGCCAGCAGTTTATCCGGGACAGCGGGCGAGCAGTACTTC.

The chain links TRBV7-8 to TRBJ1-4; 8 nucleotides match TRBD1. CDR1 is SGHVS and CDR2 is FQNEAQ in the germline V gene. The CDR3 extends over 15 amino acids. The ends lost 1 base at V and 4 bases at J; junction bases unmatched: 2. CDR3 in DNA: TGTGCCAGCAGCTTAGGACAGGGGTTTAATGAAAAACTGTTTTTT. Its translation is CASSLGQGFNEKLFF. The complete variable domain, with remaining parts taken from reference TRBV7-8 and TRBJ1-4, reads GAGVSQSPRYKVAKRGQDVALRCDPISGHVSLFWYQQALGQGPEFLTYFQNEAQLDKSGLPSDRFFAERPEGSVSTLKIQRTQQEDSAVYLCASSLGQGFNEKLFFGSGTQLSVL.

This clone came up once. This chain joins TRBV7-9 and TRBJ1-1, with D possibly matching TRBD1 (5 bases). The CDR3 sequence is 14 residues long. Trimming cost V 4 bases and J 6 bases, with 15 bases left between them. CDR1 and CDR2 (germline): SEHNR, FQNEAQ (reference sequence). This chain's CDR3 is CASSSDTRSAEAFF. The CDR3 nucleotides are TGTGCCAGCAGCTCGGACACCCGGAGCGCTGAAGCTTTCTTT. The variable domain in full, completed from reference TRBV7-9 and TRBJ1-1, reads DTGVSQNPRHKITKRGQNVTFRCDPISEHNRLYWYRQTLGQGPEFLTYFQNEAQLEKSRLLSDRFSAERPKGSFSTLEIQRTEQGDSAMYLCASSSDTRSAEAFFGQGTRLTVV.

V and J are TRBV6-5 and TRBJ2-7, with 8 bases lining up with TRBD1. Germline values: CDR1 MNHEY, CDR2 SVGAGI. CDR3 size: 14 residues. V shed 11 bases, J shed 2 bases, and the junction held 11 bases outside the gene matches. CDR3 sequence (DNA): TGTGCCGCCCAGAGGGGGACAGGAGCCTACGAGCAGTACTTC. The encoded protein is CAAQRGTGAYEQYF.

The chain is built from TRBV5-1 and TRBJ2-7, with 10 bases aligning to TRBD2. There are 14 residues in the CDR3. V shed 6 bases and J 5 bases; nucleotides not matched to a gene: 8. Germline loops: CDR1 SGHRS, CDR2 YFSETQ. CDR3 protein: CASTFTSGTNEQYF. CDR3 sequence (DNA): TGCGCCAGCACCTTCACTAGCGGGACTAACGAGCAGTACTTC.

V and J are TRBV11-2 and TRBJ2-7; no reliable D call. V shed 6 bases and J shed 2 bases, with 11 bases lying between them. The CDR3 totals 13 residues. Germline loops: CDR1 SGHAT, CDR2 FQNNGV. The CDR3 is CASRGPKPYEQYF. The CDR3, as DNA: TGTGCCAGCAGGGGCCCAAAACCCTACGAGCAGTACTTC.

This sequence joins TRBV14 and TRBJ2-1; weak D call: TRBD1 (6 bases). V was shortened by 0 bases and J by 6 bases, with 24 bases between the two germline ends. CDR3 length: 19 residues. Looked up from germline, CDR1 is SGHDN and CDR2 is FVKESK. This CDR3 is CASSQDEAGRGRVGNEQFF. The CDR3 DNA reads TGTGCCAGCAGCCAAGATGAAGCTGGCAGGGGCAGGGTTGGCAATGAGCAGTTCTTC.

The rearrangement links TRBV24-1 to TRBJ1-2, with no clear D. The germline V gene has CDR1 KGHDR and CDR2 SFDVKD. The germline V and J ends were trimmed by 4 bases and 8 bases, with 13 bases remaining between them. The CDR3 runs 13 residues. The CDR3 DNA reads as TGTGCCACCAGTGAGTCGGCAGGTCTGGGCTACACCTTC. It is translated as CATSESAGLGYTF.

This clone turned up a few times. The chain is built from TRBV6-1 and TRBJ2-3, with 7 bases that match TRBD1. Losses at the gene ends were 1 base for V and 14 bases for J; bases not matched to a gene: 6. CDR1 and CDR2 from the germline V gene are MNHNS and SASEGT. The CDR3 has 12 amino acids. CDR3 amino acids: CASSEGGQTLYF. Written as DNA, the CDR3 is TGTGCCAGCAGTGAAGGGGGACAGACTCTGTATTTT.

The CDR3 reads CASRLFTGGDTGELFF. The CDR3 region has the DNA TGTGCCAGCAGGCTATTTACAGGGGGAGACACCGGGGAGCTGTTTTTT. The chain combines TRBV2 with TRBJ2-2, with 8 positions matching TRBD1. The CDR3 has 16 residues. V dropped 6 bases and J dropped 3; count of bases not matched to a gene: 9. The germline gives CDR1 SNHLY, CDR2 FYNNEI.

The chain combines TRBV7-8 with TRBJ1-4; a weak D match, TRBD1 (6 bases). The CDR3 consists of 15 residues. Trimming removed 1 base at V and 3 bases at J, with 9 bases between. Germline V gene data show CDR1 as SGHVS and CDR2 as FQNEAQ. The CDR3 nucleotides are TGTGCCAGCAGCTTAGGAACAGGGCCTAATGAAAAACTGTTTTTT. Protein sequence: CASSLGTGPNEKLFF.

This chain links TRBV7-9 with TRBJ1-2; TRBD1 matches 8 bases. The CDR3 contains 14 residues. CDR1 is SEHNR, CDR2 FQNEAQ, per germline (reference sequence). Trimming took 4 bases from V and 8 from J; bases not matched to a gene: 9. The CDR3 spells CASSSSTGAGGYTF. CDR3 nucleotides: TGTGCCAGCAGCTCATCGACAGGGGCAGGAGGCTACACCTTC.